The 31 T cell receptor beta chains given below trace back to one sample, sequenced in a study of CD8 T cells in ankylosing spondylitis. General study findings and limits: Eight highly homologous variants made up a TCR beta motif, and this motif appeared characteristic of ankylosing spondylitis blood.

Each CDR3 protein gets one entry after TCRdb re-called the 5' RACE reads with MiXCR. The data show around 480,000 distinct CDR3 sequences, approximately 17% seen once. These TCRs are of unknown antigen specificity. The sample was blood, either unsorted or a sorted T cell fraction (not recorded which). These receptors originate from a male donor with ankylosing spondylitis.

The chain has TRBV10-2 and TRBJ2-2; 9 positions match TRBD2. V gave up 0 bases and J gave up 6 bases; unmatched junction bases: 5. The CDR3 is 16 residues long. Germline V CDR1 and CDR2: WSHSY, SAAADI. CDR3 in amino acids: CASSESLAGRAGELFF. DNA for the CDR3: TGCGCCAGCAGTGAGTCGCTAGCGGGGCGAGCCGGGGAGCTGTTTTTT.

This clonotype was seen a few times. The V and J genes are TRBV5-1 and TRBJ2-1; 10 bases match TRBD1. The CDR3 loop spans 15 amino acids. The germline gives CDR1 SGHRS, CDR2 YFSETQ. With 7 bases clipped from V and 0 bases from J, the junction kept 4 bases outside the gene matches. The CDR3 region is CASGRDRGSYNEQFF. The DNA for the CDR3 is TGCGCCAGCGGCCGGGACAGGGGCTCCTACAATGAGCAGTTCTTC.

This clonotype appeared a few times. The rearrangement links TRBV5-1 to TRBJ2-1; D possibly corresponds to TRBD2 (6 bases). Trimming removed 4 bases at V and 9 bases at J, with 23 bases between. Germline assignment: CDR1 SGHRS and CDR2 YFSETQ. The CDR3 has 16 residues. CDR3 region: CASSPTGTASFGEQFF. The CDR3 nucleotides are TGCGCCAGCAGCCCGACCGGGACTGCCAGTTTTGGTGAGCAGTTCTTC.

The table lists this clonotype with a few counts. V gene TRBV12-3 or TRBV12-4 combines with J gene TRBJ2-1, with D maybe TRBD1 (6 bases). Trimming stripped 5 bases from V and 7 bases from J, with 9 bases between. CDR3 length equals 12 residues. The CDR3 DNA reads TGTGCCAGCAGTCGACAGGTGAATGAGCAGTTCTTC. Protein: CASSRQVNEQFF.

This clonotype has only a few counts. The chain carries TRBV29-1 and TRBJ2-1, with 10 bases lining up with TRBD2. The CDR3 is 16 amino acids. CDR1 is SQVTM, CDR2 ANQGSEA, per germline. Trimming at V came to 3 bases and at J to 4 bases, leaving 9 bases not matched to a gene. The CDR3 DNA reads TGCAGCGTTGATGTGGTCCTAGCGGGGGTGTACAATGAGCAGTTCTTC. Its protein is CSVDVVLAGVYNEQFF.

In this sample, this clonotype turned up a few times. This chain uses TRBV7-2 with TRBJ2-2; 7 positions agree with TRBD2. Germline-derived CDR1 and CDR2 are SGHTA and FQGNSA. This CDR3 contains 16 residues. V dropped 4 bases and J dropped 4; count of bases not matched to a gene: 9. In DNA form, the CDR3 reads TGTGCCAGCAGCTGGACGGGACTAATGGGCACCGGGGAGCTGTTTTTT. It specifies CASSWTGLMGTGELFF.

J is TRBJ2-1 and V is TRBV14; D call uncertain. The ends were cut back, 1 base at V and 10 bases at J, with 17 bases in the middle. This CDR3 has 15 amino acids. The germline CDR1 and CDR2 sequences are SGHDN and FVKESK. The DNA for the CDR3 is TGTGCCAGCAGCCAAGTGACGGCTGGAGCCCGGGAGCAGTTCTTC. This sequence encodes CASSQVTAGAREQFF.

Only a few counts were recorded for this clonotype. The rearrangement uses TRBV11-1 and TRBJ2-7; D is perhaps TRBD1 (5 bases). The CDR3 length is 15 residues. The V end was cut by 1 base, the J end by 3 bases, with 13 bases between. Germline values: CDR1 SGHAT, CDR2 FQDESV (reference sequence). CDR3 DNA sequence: TGTGCCAGCAGCTTAGTGGGGCACAGTTACTACGAGCAGTACTTC. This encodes CASSLVGHSYYEQYF.

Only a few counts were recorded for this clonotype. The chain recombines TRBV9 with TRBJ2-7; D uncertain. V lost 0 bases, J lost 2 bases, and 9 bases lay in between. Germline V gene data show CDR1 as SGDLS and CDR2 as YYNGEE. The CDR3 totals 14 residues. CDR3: CASSVGVGTYEQYF. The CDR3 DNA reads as TGTGCCAGCAGCGTAGGCGTCGGTACCTACGAGCAGTACTTC.

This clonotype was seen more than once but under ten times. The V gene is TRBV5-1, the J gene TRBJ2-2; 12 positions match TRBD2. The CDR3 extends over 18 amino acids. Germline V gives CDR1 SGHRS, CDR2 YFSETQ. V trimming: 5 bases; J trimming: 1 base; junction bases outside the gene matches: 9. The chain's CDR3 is CASSDGLAGSVNTGELFF. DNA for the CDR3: TGCGCCAGCAGTGACGGACTAGCGGGATCGGTGAACACCGGGGAGCTGTTTTTT. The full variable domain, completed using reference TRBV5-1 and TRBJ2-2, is KAGVTQTPRYLIKTRGQQVTLSCSPISGHRSVSWYQQTPGQGLQFLFEYFSETQRNKGNFPGRFSGRQFSNSRSEMNVSTLELGDSALYLCASSDGLAGSVNTGELFFGEGSRLTVL.

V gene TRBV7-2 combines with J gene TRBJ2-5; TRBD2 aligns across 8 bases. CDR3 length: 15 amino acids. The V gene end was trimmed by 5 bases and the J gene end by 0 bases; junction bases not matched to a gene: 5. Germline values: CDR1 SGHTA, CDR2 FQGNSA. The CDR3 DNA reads TGTGCCAGCAGCCCTCTTAGCGGGAACCAAGAGACCCAGTACTTC. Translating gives CASSPLSGNQETQYF.

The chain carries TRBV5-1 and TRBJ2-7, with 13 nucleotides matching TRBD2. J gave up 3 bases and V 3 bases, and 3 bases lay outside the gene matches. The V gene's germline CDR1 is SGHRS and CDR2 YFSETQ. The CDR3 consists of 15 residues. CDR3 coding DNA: TGCGCCAGCAGCTGGACTAGCGGGGGATTCTACGAGCAGTACTTC. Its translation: CASSWTSGGFYEQYF.

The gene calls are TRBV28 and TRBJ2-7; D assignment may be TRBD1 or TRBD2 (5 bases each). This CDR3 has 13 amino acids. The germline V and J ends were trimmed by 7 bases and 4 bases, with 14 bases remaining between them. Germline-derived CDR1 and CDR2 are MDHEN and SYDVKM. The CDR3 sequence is CASTTGGRYEQYF. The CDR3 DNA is TGTGCCAGCACCACTGGGGGACGATACGAGCAGTACTTC.

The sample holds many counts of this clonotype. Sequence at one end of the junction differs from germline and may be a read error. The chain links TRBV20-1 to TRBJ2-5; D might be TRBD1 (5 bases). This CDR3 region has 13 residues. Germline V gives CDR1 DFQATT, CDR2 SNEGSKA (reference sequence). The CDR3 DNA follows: TGCAGTGCCAGAGCAGGGTACCAAGAGACCCAGTACTTC. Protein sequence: CSARAGYQETQYF.

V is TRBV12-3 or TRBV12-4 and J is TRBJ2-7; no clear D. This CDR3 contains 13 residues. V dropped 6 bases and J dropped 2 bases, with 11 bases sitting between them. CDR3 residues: CASSKRTPYEQYF. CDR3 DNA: TGTGCCAGCAGCAAAAGGACCCCCTACGAGCAGTACTTC.

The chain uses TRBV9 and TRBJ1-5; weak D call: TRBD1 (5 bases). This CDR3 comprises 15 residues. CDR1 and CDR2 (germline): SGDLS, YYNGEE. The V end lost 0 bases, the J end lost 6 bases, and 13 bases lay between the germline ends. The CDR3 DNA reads TGTGCCAGCAGCGTAGGGGGCACAGGAGGTCAGCCCCAGCATTTT. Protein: CASSVGGTGGQPQHF.

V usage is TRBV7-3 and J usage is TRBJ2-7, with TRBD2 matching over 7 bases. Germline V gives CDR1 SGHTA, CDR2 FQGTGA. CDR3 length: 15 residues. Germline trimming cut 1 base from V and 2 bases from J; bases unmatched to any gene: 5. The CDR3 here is CASSLKGGTPYEQYF. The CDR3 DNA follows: TGTGCCAGCAGCTTAAAGGGAGGGACGCCCTACGAGCAGTACTTC.

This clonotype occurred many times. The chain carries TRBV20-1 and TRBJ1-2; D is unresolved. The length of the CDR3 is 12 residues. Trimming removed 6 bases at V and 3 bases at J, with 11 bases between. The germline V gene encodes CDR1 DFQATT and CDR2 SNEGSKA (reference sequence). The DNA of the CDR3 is TGCAGTGCCCATCCGACCCACTATGGCTACACCTTC. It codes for CSAHPTHYGYTF.

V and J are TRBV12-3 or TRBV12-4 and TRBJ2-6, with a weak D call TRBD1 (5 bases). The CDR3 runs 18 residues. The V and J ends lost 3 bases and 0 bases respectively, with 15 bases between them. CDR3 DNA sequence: TGTGCCAGCAGTTTGGGGCCGACATTGTCCTCTGGGGCCAACGTCCTGACTTTC. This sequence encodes CASSLGPTLSSGANVLTF.

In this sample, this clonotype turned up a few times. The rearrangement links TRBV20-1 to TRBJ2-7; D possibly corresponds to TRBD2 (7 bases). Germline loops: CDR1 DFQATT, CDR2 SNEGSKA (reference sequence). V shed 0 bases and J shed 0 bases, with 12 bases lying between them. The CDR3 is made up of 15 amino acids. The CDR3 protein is CSARDSGGSSYEQYF. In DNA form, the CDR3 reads TGCAGTGCTAGAGATTCGGGGGGCAGCTCCTACGAGCAGTACTTC.

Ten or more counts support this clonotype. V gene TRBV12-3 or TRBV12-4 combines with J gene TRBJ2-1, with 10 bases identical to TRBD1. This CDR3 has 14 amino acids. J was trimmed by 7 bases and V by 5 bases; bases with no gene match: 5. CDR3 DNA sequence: TGTGCCAGCAGTACTGACAGGGGGCGAAATGAGCAGTTCTTC. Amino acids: CASSTDRGRNEQFF.

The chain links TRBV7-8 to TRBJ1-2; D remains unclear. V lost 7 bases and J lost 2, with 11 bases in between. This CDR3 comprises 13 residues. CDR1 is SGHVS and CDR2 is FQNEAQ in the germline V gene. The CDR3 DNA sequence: TGTGCCAGCACCAACGCGGGGAACTATGGCTACACCTTC. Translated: CASTNAGNYGYTF.

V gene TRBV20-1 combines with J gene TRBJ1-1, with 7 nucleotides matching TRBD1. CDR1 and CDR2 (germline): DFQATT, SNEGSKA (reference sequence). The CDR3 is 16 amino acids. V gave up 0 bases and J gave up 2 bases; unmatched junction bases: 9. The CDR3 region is CSARDKTGYPNTEAFF. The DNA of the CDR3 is TGCAGTGCTAGAGATAAGACAGGGTACCCTAACACTGAAGCTTTCTTT.

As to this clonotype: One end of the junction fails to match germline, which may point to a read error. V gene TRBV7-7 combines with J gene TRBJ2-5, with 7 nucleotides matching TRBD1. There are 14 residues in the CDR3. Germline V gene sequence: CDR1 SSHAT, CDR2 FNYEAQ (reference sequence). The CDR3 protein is CASSPKGAVETQYF. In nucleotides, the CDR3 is TGTGCTAGCAGCCCCAAGGGGGCGGTGGAGACCCAGTACTTC.

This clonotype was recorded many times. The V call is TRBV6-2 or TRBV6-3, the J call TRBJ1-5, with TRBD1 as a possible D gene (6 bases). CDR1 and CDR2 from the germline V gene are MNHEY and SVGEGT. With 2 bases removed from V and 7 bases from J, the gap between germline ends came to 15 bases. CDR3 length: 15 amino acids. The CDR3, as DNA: TGTGCCAGCAGTTACCGGCAGGGGTATGGGCAGCCCCAGCATTTT. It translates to CASSYRQGYGQPQHF.

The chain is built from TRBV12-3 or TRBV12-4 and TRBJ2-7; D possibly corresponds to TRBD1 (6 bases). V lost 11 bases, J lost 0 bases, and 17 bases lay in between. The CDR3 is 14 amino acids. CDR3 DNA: TGTGCCTCTCAACCGGGACATAGCTCCTACGAGCAGTACTTC. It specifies CASQPGHSSYEQYF.

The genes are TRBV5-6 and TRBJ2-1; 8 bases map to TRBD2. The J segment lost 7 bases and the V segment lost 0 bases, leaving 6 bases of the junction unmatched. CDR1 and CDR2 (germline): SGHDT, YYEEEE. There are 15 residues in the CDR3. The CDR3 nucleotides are TGTGCCAGCAGCTTGGGGAGCGGGAGAGGAAATGAGCAGTTCTTC. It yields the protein CASSLGSGRGNEQFF.

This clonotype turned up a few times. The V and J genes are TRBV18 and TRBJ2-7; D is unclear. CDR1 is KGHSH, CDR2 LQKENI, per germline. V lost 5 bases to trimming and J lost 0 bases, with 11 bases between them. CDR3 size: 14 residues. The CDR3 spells CASSSDGYSYEQYF. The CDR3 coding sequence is TGTGCCAGCTCATCCGACGGCTACTCCTACGAGCAGTACTTC.

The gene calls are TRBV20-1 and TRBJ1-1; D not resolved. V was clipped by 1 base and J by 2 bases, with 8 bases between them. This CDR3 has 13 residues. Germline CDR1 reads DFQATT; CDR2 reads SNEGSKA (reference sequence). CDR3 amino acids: CSARVSANTEAFF. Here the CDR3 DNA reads TGCAGTGCTAGAGTTTCGGCCAACACTGAAGCTTTCTTT.

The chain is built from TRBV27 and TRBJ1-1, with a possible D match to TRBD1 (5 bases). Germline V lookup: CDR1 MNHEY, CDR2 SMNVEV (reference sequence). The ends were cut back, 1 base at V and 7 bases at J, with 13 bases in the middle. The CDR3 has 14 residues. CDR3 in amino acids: CASSLFGGVGEAFF. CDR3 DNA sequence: TGTGCCAGCAGTTTATTTGGGGGAGTTGGTGAAGCTTTCTTT.

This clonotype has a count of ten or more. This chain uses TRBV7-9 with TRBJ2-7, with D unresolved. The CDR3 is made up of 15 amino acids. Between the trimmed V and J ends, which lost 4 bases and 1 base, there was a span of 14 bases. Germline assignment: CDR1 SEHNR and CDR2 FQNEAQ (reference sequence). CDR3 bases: TGTGCCAGCAGCTCCAGAACGGACGCTTCCTACGAGCAGTACTTC. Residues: CASSSRTDASYEQYF.